This TCR beta chain was sequenced in a study of beta chain features in type 1 diabetes. This clone appeared a few times. Its antigen is unidentified. Study results and caveats: Among patients with Type 1 diabetes, TCRB CDR3s were moderately but significantly shorter in every one of the four CD4+ subsets.

Sequenced material consisted of expressed TCRB transcripts (all of the isolated RNA was reverse transcribed). Some clones are missing from TCRdb's copy, which holds only in-frame ones; the method was immunoSEQ multiplex PCR. The sample has about 160,000 clones; over 6% are singletons. The sequence came from a man between 18 and 35 years old with type 1 diabetes. Sequenced sample: central memory CD4+ T cells from blood.

The CDR3 DNA reads TGTGCCAGCTCACATAAGCGGGGGGCCTACGAGCAGTACTTC. Translated: CASSHKRGAYEQYF. This chain links TRBV18 with TRBJ2-7, with 9 bases fitting TRBD2. CDR1 and CDR2 (germline): KGHSH, LQKENI. V dropped 4 bases and J dropped 2; count of bases not matched to a gene: 3. The CDR3 has 14 residues.